Given below is one T cell receptor (beta chain) in context. The data were produced by immunoSEQ multiplex PCR, yet TCRdb's version contains in-frame clones alone and is incomplete. The top ten clones hold about 1.7% of a sample with tens of thousands of clones, around 82% of them seen once. This sample was taken from a study of blood T cell repertoires in COVID-19. Looked up from germline, CDR1 is SQVTM and CDR2 is ANQGSEA. V dropped 6 bases and J dropped 5; count of bases not matched to a gene: 7. There are 13 residues in the CDR3. Material for sequencing was peripheral blood. This chain uses TRBV29-1 with TRBJ2-1; 7 bases agree with TRBD2. The source is a man older than 75 with active or convalescent COVID-19. This CDR3 reads CSVLTSSNNEQFF. CDR3 DNA sequence: TGCAGCGTCTTGACTAGCAGCAACAATGAGCAGTTCTTC.